This T cell receptor (beta chain) was profiled in a study of blood T cells in healthy people across ages. General observations from the study: The unknown donor CMV status may have confounded expanded clonotype changes.

Extraction of total RNA produced a minimum of 6 micrograms from each sample. Notes on this clonotype: Its specificity is not known. The junction departs from the called germline gene at one end, perhaps through a read error.

The second PCR ran roughly 6 to 11 cycles with a sample-barcoded 5' primer and J-beta primers. Individual samples furnished no less than 2.5 million CDR3-containing paired-end reads apiece. TCRdb called the 5' RACE reads again in MiXCR, with one record for every CDR3 protein. The table has 1.5 million to 2 million distinct CDR3 sequences, roughly a third seen once. CDR3 length: 16 amino acids. Germline CDR1 MGHDK, CDR2 SYGVNS. The chain uses TRBV25-1 and TRBJ2-5; 12 bases are shared with TRBD2. This sequence was found in a young woman in good health. The sample comprised blood. The CDR3 sequence is CASSEWASGGEETRYF. The DNA of the CDR3 is TGTGCCAGCAGTGAATGGGCTAGCGGGGGGGAAGAGACCCGGTACTTC.